The 6 T cell receptor beta chains below were found in one sample sequenced in a study of blood T cell repertoires in COVID-19. Generated by immunoSEQ multiplex PCR, the TCRdb table keeps only in-frame clones and is missing some. The table has approximately 100,000 clones, roughly 80% seen once. Sequencing was done on a sample of peripheral blood. Source of these receptors: a woman older than 75 with active or convalescent COVID-19.

The chain recombines TRBV18 with TRBJ1-5; the D is unclear. Germline V lookup: CDR1 KGHSH, CDR2 LQKENI. V was shortened by 2 bases and J by 7 bases, with 12 bases between the two germline ends. This CDR3 contains 14 residues. For the CDR3, the DNA is TGTGCCAGCTCACCATGGGGAGAAGGGCAGCCCCAGCATTTT. Translating gives CASSPWGEGQPQHF. The full variable domain, completed using reference TRBV18 and TRBJ1-5, is NAGVMQNPRHLVRRRGQEARLRCSPMKGHSHVYWYRQLPEEGLKFMVYLQKENIIDESGMPKERFSAEFPKEGPSILRIQQVVRGDSAAYFCASSPWGEGQPQHFGDGTRLSIL.

This sequence joins TRBV3-1 (or the pseudogene TRBV3-2) and TRBJ1-1, with TRBD1 matching 9 bases. Germline V gives CDR1 LGHDT, CDR2 YNNKEL (reference sequence). This CDR3 region has 17 residues. The V and J ends lost 1 base and 0 bases, in that order; junction bases with no gene match: 6. CDR3 protein: CASSQVPGQGLNTEAFF. CDR3 bases: TGTGCCAGCAGCCAAGTCCCGGGACAGGGTTTGAACACTGAAGCTTTCTTT.

V and J are TRBV9 and TRBJ2-5, with D perhaps matching TRBD1 (5 bases). V lost 3 bases and J 0 bases, leaving 12 bases between the germline ends. Germline V gene lookup returns CDR1 SGDLS and CDR2 YYNGEE. There are 15 residues in the CDR3. DNA for the CDR3: TGTGCCAGCAGCGCTGGACACCAGTACCAAGAGACCCAGTACTTC. This gives the protein CASSAGHQYQETQYF.

CDR3 sequence reads: CASRTDQETQYF. CDR3 nucleotides: TGTGCCAGTCGGACAGACCAAGAGACCCAGTACTTC. The chain couples TRBV2 to TRBJ2-5; D is perhaps TRBD1 (6 bases). V was trimmed by 9 bases and J by 0 bases, leaving 8 bases between them. The V gene's germline CDR1 is SNHLY and CDR2 FYNNEI. The CDR3 spans 12 residues.

The genes are TRBV5-8 and TRBJ1-1; 7 positions match TRBD1. V shed 2 bases, J shed 3 bases, and the junction held 4 bases outside the gene matches. This CDR3 region has 14 residues. Germline V gene data show CDR1 as SGHTS and CDR2 as YDEGEE. In DNA form, the CDR3 reads TGTGCCAGCAGCTTAGGGGGCCGATACACTGAAGCTTTCTTT. Translation gives CASSLGGRYTEAFF.

CDR3 sequence reads: CASSLRGLTYNSPLHF. The CDR3 DNA is TGTGCCAGCAGTTTACGCGGACTGACCTATAATTCACCCCTCCACTTT. V gene TRBV27 combines with J gene TRBJ1-6; D is uncertain. The V gene's germline CDR1 is MNHEY and CDR2 SMNVEV (reference sequence). V was shortened by 2 bases and J by 2 bases, with 10 bases between the two germline ends. The CDR3 runs to 16 residues.